The present T cell receptor beta chain was sequenced within a study of blood T cell repertoires in COVID-19. Study summary: Donors in the United States, Italy and Spain gave samples during acute or convalescent COVID-19. From T cells, B-cell-depleted T cells, or PBMCs came the material, which was cDNA or gDNA.

The table lists this clone with a count of one. The germline CDR1 and CDR2 sequences are SGHRS and YFSETQ. This CDR3 is built from 14 residues. The V and J ends lost 3 bases and 4 bases, in that order; junction bases with no gene match: 2. Original processing methods: Counts of nucleated cells, estimated from reference gene primer amplification, were obtained. Sequencing was performed with immunoSEQ multiplex PCR; in TCRdb, only in-frame clones are kept and a portion is missing. The DNA was the basis for D and trimming; V, J and clone size are from that table. The sample yields about 90,000 clones, around four fifths seen once.

The source material was peripheral blood. This sequence originates from a woman in her seventies with active or convalescent COVID-19. The chain has TRBV5-1 and TRBJ1-4, with 8 bases aligning to TRBD1. The CDR3 sequence is CASSSTGVNEKLFF. Written as DNA, the CDR3 is TGCGCCAGCAGCTCGACAGGGGTTAATGAAAAACTGTTTTTT.